This T cell receptor beta chain was profiled in a study of T cells in Graves' hyperthyroidism and ophthalmopathy. Regarding the study as a whole: Within blood appeared most thyroid clonotypes that had expanded above 0.001.

This clonotype was found many times. Its antigen is unknown. Germline CDR1 reads SGHRS; CDR2 reads YFSETQ. The CDR3 has 16 amino acids. V lost 4 bases and J 6 bases, leaving 20 bases between the germline ends. Researchers amplified the TCR beta CDR3 regions from RNA transcripts. With the HTBI primer set, the TCR CDR3 went through a first round of RT-PCR. MiXCR was run by TCRdb on the multiplex PCR reads, yielding one entry per CDR3 protein. The repertoire holds under 70,000 distinct CDR3 sequences, about 57% seen once, with approximately 3.4% in the top ten. J is TRBJ2-4 and V is TRBV5-1; TRBD2 might be the D (7 bases). The sequenced sample consisted of blood. This sequence originates from a woman aged 60-70 years with Graves' ophthalmopathy. Here the CDR3 DNA reads TGCGCCAGCAGCCCTCTTGGGGGCGGGAGCCCAAACATTCAGTACTTC. It is translated as CASSPLGGGSPNIQYF.